The 28 T cell receptor beta chains listed next were all sequenced from one sample in a study of blood T cell repertoires in COVID-19. The table came from immunoSEQ multiplex PCR; TCRdb's copy has only in-frame clones and leaves some out. Among around 86,000 clones listed, about 80% were seen once. Sequencing was carried out using peripheral blood. The receptors derive from a human donor in a cohort sampled during active COVID-19.

The CDR3 DNA reads TGTGCCAGTAGTATAGTACCAGGCACGGGAAACACCATATATTTT. Amino acids: CASSIVPGTGNTIYF. V is TRBV19 and J is TRBJ1-3; no clear D. This CDR3 has 15 amino acids. Germline lookup yields CDR1 LNHDA and CDR2 SQIVND (reference sequence). V lost 1 base and J 4 bases, leaving 11 bases between the germline ends.

V and J are TRBV6-1 and TRBJ1-6; D call uncertain. Germline loops: CDR1 MNHNS, CDR2 SASEGT. V gave up 2 bases and J gave up 15 bases, with 14 bases separating them. The length of the CDR3 is 13 residues. CDR3 nucleotides: TGTGCCAGCAGTGAACGCGGCGTTGATCACCTCCACTTT. Protein product: CASSERGVDHLHF.

The CDR3 sequence: CASSRPGGGQETQYF. DNA of the CDR3: TGTGCCAGCAGTAGGCCGGGGGGGGGCCAAGAGACCCAGTACTTC. This rearrangement joins TRBV25-1 to TRBJ2-5; TRBD2 matches at 8 bases. V lost 5 bases to trimming and J lost 1 base; unmatched junction nucleotides: 6. The CDR3 totals 15 residues. Germline CDR1 and CDR2: MGHDK and SYGVNS. The full variable domain, in which reference TRBV25-1 and TRBJ2-5 provide the parts outside the CDR3, is EADIYQTPRYLVIGTGKKITLECSQTMGHDKMYWYQQDPGMELHLIHYSYGVNSTEKGDLSSESTVSRIRTEHFPLTLESARPSHTSQYLCASSRPGGGQETQYFGPGTRLLVL.

The chain recombines TRBV6-5 with TRBJ2-7; possible D gene TRBD1, 6 bases. This CDR3 is 14 amino acids long. The V end was cut by 6 bases, the J end by 2 bases, with 14 bases between. Germline CDR1 and CDR2: MNHEY and SVGAGI. The DNA of the CDR3 is TGTGCCAGCAGCCAGACAGGAACAACCTACGAGCAGTACTTC. Amino acids: CASSQTGTTYEQYF.

V is TRBV7-9 and J is TRBJ1-2; no clear D. V was trimmed by 0 bases and J by 3 bases, leaving 14 bases between them. This CDR3 contains 16 residues. CDR1 and CDR2 (germline): SEHNR, FQNEAQ (reference sequence). CDR3 in amino acids: CASSLADGGIHYGYTF. CDR3 DNA: TGTGCCAGCAGCTTAGCGGACGGAGGAATTCACTATGGCTACACCTTC.

The chain has TRBV19 and TRBJ2-7, with 11 bases lining up with TRBD2. The V and J ends lost 3 bases and 4 bases, in that order; junction bases with no gene match: 5. The germline V gene encodes CDR1 LNHDA and CDR2 SQIVND (reference sequence). This CDR3 is 15 amino acids long. In DNA form, the CDR3 reads TGTGCCAGTAGTATGGGACTAGCGGAGGGGTACGAGCAGTACTTC. This gives the protein CASSMGLAEGYEQYF.

This clone was recorded once. The genes are TRBV11-2 and TRBJ2-5; TRBD2 matches at 8 bases. Germline CDR1 is SGHAT and CDR2 is FQNNGV. CDR3 length: 15 residues. J gave up 5 bases and V 0 bases, and 5 bases lay outside the gene matches. CDR3 DNA sequence: TGTGCCAGCAGCTTAGAATTTTCGGGGGGGGAGACCCAGTACTTC. It specifies CASSLEFSGGETQYF.

The table lists this clone with a few counts. V gene TRBV5-4 combines with J gene TRBJ2-1; 8 nucleotides align to TRBD2. The V gene's germline CDR1 is SGHNT and CDR2 YYREEE (reference sequence). The CDR3 consists of 18 residues. J gave up 1 base and V 1 base, and 10 bases lay outside the gene matches. Written as DNA, the CDR3 is TGTGCCAGCAGCTTGCCCCGGGGGGGCGGGGGTTCCTACAATGAGCAGTTCTTC. Protein product: CASSLPRGGGGSYNEQFF.

The chain combines TRBV24-1 with TRBJ2-5; 11 positions match TRBD1. The J segment lost 7 bases and the V segment lost 0 bases, leaving 3 bases of the junction unmatched. CDR3 size: 15 residues. Germline V gives CDR1 KGHDR, CDR2 SFDVKD. The DNA for the CDR3 is TGTGCCACCAGTGATTTGGGACAGGGGGCCGGGACCCAGTACTTC. Encoded protein: CATSDLGQGAGTQYF.

V and J are TRBV19 and TRBJ1-2, with D hard to call. V gave up 7 bases and J gave up 4 bases, with 13 bases separating them. The CDR3 spans 13 residues. Germline lookup yields CDR1 LNHDA and CDR2 SQIVND (reference sequence). The CDR3 loop is CASTLSPLYGYTF. The CDR3 coding sequence is TGTGCCAGTACCCTGTCCCCCCTCTATGGCTACACCTTC.

This rearrangement joins TRBV19 to TRBJ2-2, with a weak D call TRBD1 (6 bases). The CDR3 runs to 14 residues. Germline CDR1 and CDR2: LNHDA and SQIVND (reference sequence). V lost 10 bases and J lost 1, with 13 bases in between. CDR3 sequence reads: CATGDRRNTGELFF. The CDR3 nucleotides read TGTGCCACCGGAGACAGGCGGAACACCGGGGAGCTGTTTTTT.

CDR3 residues: CATSDPQGDGNTIYF. The CDR3 DNA reads TGTGCCACCAGTGACCCGCAGGGGGACGGAAACACCATATATTTT. The genes are TRBV24-1 and TRBJ1-3; 7 nucleotides agree with TRBD1. After removal of 4 bases from V and 4 bases from J, the junction contained 6 bases not matched to a gene. CDR3 size: 15 residues. Germline CDR1 is KGHDR and CDR2 is SFDVKD.

The J gene is TRBJ1-5, the V gene TRBV6-1, with 8 positions matching TRBD1. The germline CDR1 and CDR2 sequences are MNHNS and SASEGT. Trimming removed 3 bases from V and 5 bases from J; junction bases left unmatched: 6. The CDR3 spans 15 residues. CDR3 in DNA: TGTGCCAGCAGTGAGCCCAGGACAGGGTATCAGCCCCAGCATTTT. It translates to CASSEPRTGYQPQHF.

This chain joins TRBV15 and TRBJ2-4; a possible D gene is TRBD2 (7 bases). Germline CDR1 LNHNV, CDR2 YYDKDF (reference sequence). Trimming pared 1 base from V and 11 bases from J, leaving 15 bases between. This CDR3 has 14 residues. The CDR3 reads CATSRGLAEGVQYF. The DNA of the CDR3 is TGTGCCACCAGCAGAGGGCTAGCGGAGGGGGTTCAGTACTTC. Full variable domain (outside the CDR3, taken from reference TRBV15 and TRBJ2-4): DAMVIQNPRYQVTQFGKPVTLSCSQTLNHNVMYWYQQKSSQAPKLLFHYYDKDFNNEADTPDNFQSRRPNTSFCFLDIRSPGLGDTAMYLCATSRGLAEGVQYFGAGTRLSVL.

The chain uses TRBV5-1 and TRBJ2-7, with a possible D match to TRBD1 (6 bases). Germline-derived CDR1 and CDR2 are SGHRS and YFSETQ. This CDR3 is 15 amino acids long. Trimming removed 0 bases at V and 5 bases at J, with 15 bases between. CDR3 loop: CASSLEGQTFHEQYF. For the CDR3, the DNA is TGCGCCAGCAGCTTGGAAGGACAGACCTTCCACGAGCAGTACTTC.

This clone came up a few times. The genes are TRBV19 and TRBJ2-2; 13 nucleotides line up with TRBD2. CDR1 is LNHDA and CDR2 is SQIVND in the germline V gene (reference sequence). There are 17 residues in the CDR3. V lost 4 bases to trimming and J lost 5 bases; unmatched junction nucleotides: 7. As DNA, the CDR3 is TGTGCCAGTAGTACAACTAGCGGGAGGGCGAGGACCGGGGAGCTGTTTTTT. It translates to CASSTTSGRARTGELFF.

V is TRBV28 and J is TRBJ2-7; D is perhaps TRBD1 (5 bases). The CDR3 consists of 15 residues. Germline assignment: CDR1 MDHEN and CDR2 SYDVKM. The V and J ends lost 5 bases and 2 bases respectively, with 16 bases between them. CDR3 sequence reads: CASSKIQAPAYEQYF. In DNA form, the CDR3 reads TGTGCCAGCAGTAAAATACAGGCACCGGCCTACGAGCAGTACTTC.

The chain has TRBV28 and TRBJ1-6, with 9 bases that match TRBD1. Germline trimming cut 5 bases from V and 7 bases from J; bases unmatched to any gene: 9. This CDR3 is built from 16 residues. Per the germline V gene, CDR1 is MDHEN and CDR2 is SYDVKM. CDR3 protein: CASSPPQGAGNSPLHF. In DNA form, the CDR3 reads TGTGCCAGCAGTCCACCACAGGGGGCAGGGAATTCACCCCTCCACTTT.

The chain has TRBV4-1 and TRBJ2-7; D ambiguous. CDR3 length: 15 residues. V was pared by 3 bases and J by 0 bases, with 12 bases between. The germline CDR1 and CDR2 sequences are MGHRA and YSYEKL. The CDR3 reads CASSHEETLSYEQYF. Here the CDR3 DNA reads TGCGCCAGCAGCCATGAGGAGACCCTCTCCTACGAGCAGTACTTC.

The V and J genes are TRBV6-6 and TRBJ1-2; D unclear. Trimming took off 6 bases at V and 4 bases at J, with 15 bases between the two ends. Germline-derived CDR1 and CDR2 are MNHNY and SVGAGI (reference sequence). The CDR3 length is 14 residues. CDR3 nucleotides: TGTGCCAGCAGGCAGACATCCCTCGGCTATGGCTACACCTTC. Protein: CASRQTSLGYGYTF.

This chain connects TRBV10-2 to TRBJ1-5; D perhaps matches TRBD1 (5 bases). Per germline, CDR1 WSHSY and CDR2 SAAADI. The CDR3 is 15 residues long. The V end was cut by 3 bases, the J end by 2 bases, with 11 bases between. The DNA of the CDR3 is TGCGCCAGCAGTGATCAGGGTCTGGGCAATCAGCCCCAGCATTTT. This translates into CASSDQGLGNQPQHF.

The chain recombines TRBV19 with TRBJ2-2; 8 bases agree with TRBD2. The CDR3 extends over 17 amino acids. V shed 5 bases and J 5 bases; nucleotides not matched to a gene: 13. Germline V gives CDR1 LNHDA, CDR2 SQIVND (reference sequence). CDR3 sequence (DNA): TGTGCCAGTAGTCCACTCCCCAGCGGGGGAAATACCGGGGAGCTGTTTTTT. This encodes CASSPLPSGGNTGELFF.

The V gene is TRBV7-9, the J gene TRBJ1-2, with TRBD1 matching 9 bases. CDR3 length: 15 amino acids. Per the germline V gene, CDR1 is SEHNR and CDR2 is FQNEAQ (reference sequence). V trimming: 4 bases; J trimming: 6 bases; junction bases outside the gene matches: 9. The chain's CDR3 is CASSSYAGQGHGYTF. For the CDR3, the DNA is TGTGCCAGCAGCTCGTACGCGGGACAGGGCCATGGCTACACCTTC.

A few counts support this clone. The chain has TRBV7-9 and TRBJ1-3; 8 positions match TRBD1. The germline V gene encodes CDR1 SEHNR and CDR2 FQNEAQ (reference sequence). Trimming cost V 4 bases and J 4 bases; bases outside gene matches: 3. CDR3 length equals 14 residues. The DNA for the CDR3 is TGTGCCAGCAGCTCGACAGGGGCAGGAAACACCATATATTTT. It is translated as CASSSTGAGNTIYF.

The chain is built from TRBV7-9 and TRBJ2-1; 16 positions agree with TRBD2. The CDR3 extends over 18 amino acids. Germline lookup yields CDR1 SEHNR and CDR2 FQNEAQ (reference sequence). Trimming at V came to 5 bases and at J to 8 bases, leaving 12 bases not matched to a gene. The CDR3 spells CASSPSPGTSGRAHEQFF. For the CDR3, the DNA is TGTGCCAGCAGCCCTAGTCCCGGGACTAGCGGGAGGGCCCATGAGCAGTTCTTC.

The CDR3 here is CASSLWGQPSGNTIYF. The CDR3 DNA is TGTGCCAGCAGCTTATGGGGACAGCCCTCTGGAAACACCATATATTTT. This sequence joins TRBV7-9 and TRBJ1-3; TRBD1 matches 7 bases. Germline V lookup: CDR1 SEHNR, CDR2 FQNEAQ (reference sequence). This CDR3 is 16 amino acids long. V lost 2 bases to trimming and J lost 0 bases; unmatched junction nucleotides: 4. The whole variable domain, filled in from reference TRBV7-9 and TRBJ1-3, reads DTGVSQNPRHKITKRGQNVTFRCDPISEHNRLYWYRQTLGQGPEFLTYFQNEAQLEKSRLLSDRFSAERPKGSFSTLEIQRTEQGDSAMYLCASSLWGQPSGNTIYFGEGSWLTVV.

The genes are TRBV6-5 and TRBJ2-7; 9 bases align to TRBD2. From germline, CDR1 is MNHEY and CDR2 SVGAGI. The V and J ends lost 5 bases and 6 bases, in that order; junction bases with no gene match: 11. The CDR3 extends over 15 amino acids. CDR3 DNA sequence: TGTGCCAGCAGTAGCCGGGGACTAGCCGGCTCCGAGCAGTACTTC. Translated, it gives CASSSRGLAGSEQYF.

This clone was counted a few times. V is TRBV7-3 and J is TRBJ2-1; D call uncertain. Trimming shortened V by 3 bases and J by 9 bases, and 9 bases separated the two germline ends. The V gene's germline CDR1 is SGHTA and CDR2 FQGTGA. The CDR3 is 12 residues long. The DNA for the CDR3 is TGTGCCAGCAGCTTTCGCGGCGGTGAGCAGTTCTTC. Translating it yields CASSFRGGEQFF.